This TCR beta chain originates from a study of regulatory T cells in long-lasting Graves disease. Overall study results and limits: Persistent disease exhibited a predilection for TRBV28, TRBJ1-2 and TRBJ2-5.

Researchers made TCR beta libraries by using iRepertoire HTBI primers and running Arm-PCR on CDR3 regions. TCRdb redid the calling of the multiplex PCR reads with MiXCR, one entry per CDR3 protein. This sample yields hundreds of thousands of distinct CDR3 sequences, of which roughly 17% are seen a single time; 25% to 30% belongs to the top ten. CDR1 and CDR2 from the germline V gene are KGHSH and LQKENI. This CDR3 spans 16 amino acids. V was cut by 3 bases and J by 7 bases, with 21 bases left in between. Time point reported: newly diagnosed GD, antithyroid drugs for less than 3 months. RNA isolated from PBMCs was used to make the TCR library. This clonotype was seen at least ten times. The antigen remains unidentified. This sample was shared with a second study, whose subject was T cells in Graves' hyperthyroidism and ophthalmopathy. According to that study: Using 13 V-J features, a model discriminated ophthalmopathy from stable hyperthyroidism.

This material consisted of peripheral blood mononuclear cells (PBMCs), taken at new diagnosis, from a patient treated with antithyroid drugs. The sequence was obtained from a man aged 40-50 years with Graves disease. The chain joins TRBV18 to TRBJ2-5; D might be TRBD1 (6 bases). The CDR3 protein is CASSPAGLGQRGTQYF. The CDR3 coding sequence is TGTGCCAGCTCACCCGCCGGACTTGGACAGAGAGGGACCCAGTACTTC.